These 21 T cell receptor beta chains originate from one sample sequenced in a study of Graves' ophthalmopathy and Graves' hyperthyroidism. RNA transcripts were the source from which TCR beta CDR3 regions were amplified. HTBI primers were employed in first-round RT-PCR, then a second-round multiplex PCR followed. TCRdb reanalysed the multiplex PCR reads using MiXCR and keeps one entry per CDR3 protein. The sample yields just over 600,000 distinct CDR3 sequences, over 20% seen once. What was sequenced was peripheral blood. The receptors here all came from a woman between 18 and 30 years old with stable Graves' hyperthyroidism. Some clones in this sample may be carry-over from other donors' samples.

This clonotype was recorded at least ten times. The chain has TRBV20-1 and TRBJ1-2, with TRBD1 identical over 10 bases. Trimming cost V 6 bases and J 4 bases; bases outside gene matches: 2. The germline V gene has CDR1 DFQATT and CDR2 SNEGSKA (reference sequence). The CDR3 is made up of 12 amino acids. The DNA for the CDR3 is TGCAGTGCGCGGACAGGGGGCTATGGCTACACCTTC. As protein: CSARTGGYGYTF.

This chain connects TRBV7-9 to TRBJ1-2; the D is unclear. Germline values: CDR1 SEHNR, CDR2 FQNEAQ (reference sequence). The CDR3 runs to 14 residues. Deletions cut 3 bases from V and 3 bases from J, with 11 bases between. CDR3 sequence (DNA): TGTGCCAGCAGCTTTAGGGATTGGGACTATGGCTACACCTTC. Translated, it gives CASSFRDWDYGYTF.

The sample holds a few counts of this clonotype. V gene TRBV5-1 combines with J gene TRBJ1-2; perhaps TRBD1 as D (6 bases). With 4 bases removed from V and 4 bases from J, the gap between germline ends came to 17 bases. Germline assignment: CDR1 SGHRS and CDR2 YFSETQ. The CDR3 sequence is 15 residues long. The CDR3 reads CASSGGTFDSYGYTF. The CDR3 DNA reads TGCGCCAGCAGCGGAGGGACATTCGACAGCTATGGCTACACCTTC.

CDR3 nucleotides: TGTGCCAGCAGTTCCCACCTCCTGAGCGAGCAGTACTTC. It translates to CASSSHLLSEQYF. This rearrangement joins TRBV28 to TRBJ2-7; D is unclear. V was shortened by 4 bases and J by 6 bases, with 13 bases between the two germline ends. The CDR3 contains 13 residues. The germline V gene encodes CDR1 MDHEN and CDR2 SYDVKM.

This clonotype has at least ten counts. The chain links TRBV6-1 to TRBJ1-1, with no clear D. Trimming removed 2 bases from V and 3 bases from J, with 7 bases in between. The CDR3 consists of 13 residues. From germline, CDR1 is MNHNS and CDR2 SASEGT. Here the CDR3 reads CASSEYHDTEAFF. CDR3 in DNA: TGTGCCAGCAGTGAATATCATGACACTGAAGCTTTCTTT.

This clonotype has at least ten counts. The V call is TRBV11-1, the J call TRBJ1-1; TRBD1 is a possible D gene (5 bases). This CDR3 contains 16 residues. Trimming took off 5 bases at V and 5 bases at J, with 21 bases between the two ends. The germline V gene encodes CDR1 SGHAT and CDR2 FQDESV (reference sequence). The CDR3 here is CASSTRDVYAWTEAFF. The CDR3 DNA reads TGTGCCAGCAGCACCCGGGACGTCTACGCGTGGACTGAAGCTTTCTTT.

This clonotype was recorded many times. The genes are TRBV15 and TRBJ2-7; D is unresolved. The germline V gene has CDR1 LNHNV and CDR2 YYDKDF (reference sequence). The CDR3 is made up of 13 amino acids. Trimming pared 0 bases from V and 6 bases from J, leaving 9 bases between. The CDR3 nucleotides are TGTGCCACCAGCAGAGATCGAGTAGCCGAGCAGTACTTC. Amino acids: CATSRDRVAEQYF.

The CDR3 sequence is CASSPPPVERSSYEQYF. In nucleotides, the CDR3 is TGTGCCAGCAGTCCACCCCCTGTAGAACGGAGCTCCTACGAGCAGTACTTC. The rearrangement joins TRBV2 to TRBJ2-7; D is unclear. Germline V gives CDR1 SNHLY, CDR2 FYNNEI. The CDR3 totals 17 residues. Trimming cost V 5 bases and J 0 bases, with 20 bases left between them.

The V and J genes are TRBV11-1 and TRBJ2-5; D is unclear. Germline V gives CDR1 SGHAT, CDR2 FQDESV (reference sequence). This CDR3 is built from 14 residues. V lost 5 bases and J 3 bases, leaving 13 bases between the germline ends. DNA for the CDR3: TGTGCCAGCAGCCAATATCCTAGTAAAGAGACCCAGTACTTC. Translated, it gives CASSQYPSKETQYF.

The chain recombines TRBV28 with TRBJ2-5, with D perhaps TRBD1 or TRBD2 (5 bases each). This CDR3 contains 13 residues. The ends were cut back, 6 bases at V and 5 bases at J, with 13 bases in the middle. Germline V lookup: CDR1 MDHEN, CDR2 SYDVKM. This CDR3 reads CASSVEWGETQYF. CDR3 coding DNA: TGTGCCAGCAGCGTAGAATGGGGGGAGACCCAGTACTTC.

This clonotype was counted many times. The DNA for the CDR3 is TGTGCCAGCAATCAGGGGGCGAACACTGAAGCTTTCTTT. The encoded protein is CASNQGANTEAFF. This chain joins TRBV6-1 and TRBJ1-1; 8 positions match TRBD1. This CDR3 has 13 amino acids. J lost 1 base, V lost 7 bases, and 2 bases had no gene match. The germline gives CDR1 MNHNS, CDR2 SASEGT.

This clonotype was recorded a few times. The rearrangement joins TRBV12-3 or TRBV12-4 to TRBJ2-7, with 12 bases lining up with TRBD2. Trimming removed 4 bases from V and 4 bases from J; junction bases left unmatched: 5. The CDR3 runs 15 residues. The CDR3, as DNA: TGTGCCAGCAGTTCCCCTAGCGGGGGGGTGTACGAGCAGTACTTC. It codes for CASSSPSGGVYEQYF.

This clonotype came up many times. The V and J genes are TRBV6-2 or TRBV6-3 and TRBJ2-4; D perhaps matches TRBD2 (6 bases). The CDR3 is 15 amino acids. CDR1 is MNHEY and CDR2 is SVGEGT in the germline V gene. The V gene lost 6 bases and the J gene lost 0 bases, with 12 bases spanning the gap. CDR3 residues: CASSLDYRAKNIQYF. The CDR3 DNA follows: TGTGCCAGCAGCCTGGACTACCGAGCCAAAAACATTCAGTACTTC.

This clonotype was counted many times. The CDR3 sequence: CASSIGAQGLGTEAFF. In nucleotides, the CDR3 is TGTGCCAGTAGTATTGGGGCACAGGGGTTGGGCACTGAAGCTTTCTTT. V gene TRBV19 combines with J gene TRBJ1-1; 7 positions match TRBD1. The CDR3 is made up of 16 amino acids. V lost 3 bases and J lost 4; bases outside the gene matches: 11. CDR1 and CDR2 (germline): LNHDA, SQIVND (reference sequence).

V gene TRBV5-1 combines with J gene TRBJ1-1; possible D gene TRBD1, 5 bases. CDR3 length: 17 residues. Trimming pared 0 bases from V and 2 bases from J, leaving 17 bases between. CDR1 is SGHRS and CDR2 is YFSETQ in the germline V gene. This CDR3 reads CASSLAGPGQTNTEAFF. The DNA for the CDR3 is TGCGCCAGCAGCTTGGCGGGGCCAGGTCAAACAAACACTGAAGCTTTCTTT. The full variable domain, completed using reference TRBV5-1 and TRBJ1-1, is KAGVTQTPRYLIKTRGQQVTLSCSPISGHRSVSWYQQTPGQGLQFLFEYFSETQRNKGNFPGRFSGRQFSNSRSEMNVSTLELGDSALYLCASSLAGPGQTNTEAFFGQGTRLTVV.

This clonotype showed up many times. The J gene is TRBJ1-2, the V gene TRBV11-1; 9 nucleotides line up with TRBD1. V was pared by 5 bases and J by 1 base, with 11 bases of the junction left unmatched. In germline, CDR1 is SGHAT, CDR2 FQDESV (reference sequence). The CDR3 loop spans 17 amino acids. In nucleotides, the CDR3 is TGTGCCAGCAGCGTGATTCCCGGGACAGGGATTAACTATGGCTACACCTTC. It encodes CASSVIPGTGINYGYTF.

The sample holds many counts of this clonotype. V and J are TRBV20-1 and TRBJ2-2, with TRBD2 as a possible D gene (6 bases). V gave up 2 bases and J gave up 3 bases, with 10 bases separating them. The germline gives CDR1 DFQATT, CDR2 SNEGSKA (reference sequence). The CDR3 contains 14 residues. The CDR3 is CSARRGRDTGELFF. CDR3 sequence (DNA): TGCAGTGCTAGACGGGGGAGAGACACCGGGGAGCTGTTTTTT.

A word on this clonotype: Germline is not matched at one junction end, which may reflect a read error. The V gene is TRBV7-3, the J gene TRBJ2-3; TRBD2 aligns across 7 bases. The CDR3 extends over 16 amino acids. Germline values: CDR1 SGHTA, CDR2 FQGTGA. The CDR3 coding sequence is TGTGCCAGCAGCCCCCATGGAGCGGGGTTCACAGATACGCAGGATTTT. Its protein product is CASSPHGAGFTDTQDF.

This clonotype came up many times. The chain employs TRBV6-1 and TRBJ1-1; 7 nucleotides align to TRBD1. The CDR3 is made up of 12 amino acids. The germline gives CDR1 MNHNS, CDR2 SASEGT. J gave up 4 bases and V 7 bases, and 3 bases lay outside the gene matches. The CDR3: CASNHRGTEAFF. CDR3 DNA: TGTGCCAGCAACCACAGGGGCACTGAAGCTTTCTTT.

This clonotype was seen only once. The chain has TRBV11-3 and TRBJ2-7; a possible D gene is TRBD1 (6 bases). Trimming left V 7 bases short and J 5 bases short, with 15 bases between. The length of the CDR3 is 13 residues. Germline V gene sequence: CDR1 SGHNT, CDR2 YENEEA. CDR3 region: CASNPQGLNEQYF. The CDR3 coding sequence is TGTGCCAGCAACCCACAGGGTCTGAACGAGCAGTACTTC.

J is TRBJ1-2 and V is TRBV30; perhaps TRBD1 as D (6 bases). Germline lookup yields CDR1 GTSNPN and CDR2 SVGIG (reference sequence). V gave up 4 bases and J gave up 4 bases, with 10 bases separating them. The CDR3 is 12 amino acids. The CDR3: CAWTLTGYGYTF. The CDR3 region has the DNA TGTGCCTGGACCCTGACAGGCTATGGCTACACCTTC.